A selection of T cell receptor beta chains follows, all from one sample in a study of T cells after somatic rescue of genetic block. Repertoires were generated with immunoSEQ multiplex PCR, while TCRdb's copy carries only in-frame clones and drops some. The top ten hold approximately 1.5% of the sample, which has 110,000 or so clones, under 95% seen once. Sequencing was performed on peripheral blood mononuclear cells (PBMCs). The receptors here all came from a woman between 18 and 29 years old. Both conserved end residues are part of each CDR3. A D gene is named only where the DNA matches it firmly. Some rows have no size entry. The others give once, few or many, or a class for an expanded clone.

CDR3 protein	CDR3 DNA	clone size	CDR3 length	V gene	D gene	J gene
CSVTDGYGYTF	TGCAGCGTTACCGACGGCTATGGCTACACCTTC	-	11	TRBV29-1	-	TRBJ1-2
CASRQRDSLNYGYTF	TGTGCCAGCAGGCAACGGGACAGCCTGAACTATGGCTACACCTTC	-	15	TRBV6-4	TRBD1	TRBJ1-2
CASSLETTGNAEQYF	TGTGCCAGCAGCTTAGAAACGACAGGGAATGCCGAGCAGTACTTC	-	15	TRBV11-1	TRBD1	TRBJ2-7
CASSVGGVGEAFF	TGTGCCAGCAGCGTAGGGGGTGTTGGTGAAGCTTTCTTT	-	13	TRBV9	-	TRBJ1-1
CSVTDTIWSGELFF	TGCAGCGTTACCGACACAATCTGGTCCGGGGAGCTGTTTTTT	-	14	TRBV29-1	-	TRBJ2-2
CASSQDTNNSPLHF	TGTGCCAGCAGCCAAGACACGAATAATTCACCCCTCCACTTT	-	14	TRBV4-2	-	TRBJ1-6
CASSPPGRRGRSTDTQYF	TGTGCCAGCAGCCCACCAGGGCGCAGGGGGCGGAGCACAGATACGCAGTATTTT	once	18	TRBV7-9	TRBD1	TRBJ2-3
CASSYLKGTQETQYF	TGTGCCAGCAGTTACCTCAAGGGAACTCAAGAGACCCAGTACTTC	-	15	TRBV6-5	-	TRBJ2-5
CASMTGTGETNTEAFF	TGTGCCAGCATGACCGGGACAGGCGAAACGAACACTGAAGCTTTCTTT	-	16	TRBV2	TRBD1	TRBJ1-1
CASSKDTGGYNEQFF	TGTGCCAGCTCAAAAGACACAGGGGGCTACAATGAGCAGTTCTTC	-	15	TRBV7-2	TRBD1	TRBJ2-1
CASSDRAGANVLTF	TGTGCCAGCTCCGACAGGGCTGGGGCCAACGTCCTGACTTTC	-	14	TRBV2	TRBD1	TRBJ2-6
CASSLGQGAREQYF	TGTGCCAGCAGCTTGGGACAGGGGGCGAGGGAGCAGTACTTC	-	14	TRBV11-3	TRBD1	TRBJ2-7
CASSMGLGTGELFF	TGTGCCAGTAGTATGGGCTTAGGCACCGGGGAGCTGTTTTTT	-	14	TRBV19	-	TRBJ2-2
CASSSYRQQETQYF	TGTGCCAGCAGCTCCTACAGACAACAAGAGACCCAGTACTTC	-	14	TRBV5-4	-	TRBJ2-5
CASSQEGGETEAFF	TGCGCCAGCAGCCAAGAGGGAGGTGAGACTGAAGCTTTCTTT	few	14	TRBV4-3	-	TRBJ1-1
CASSPRQGAYEQYF	TGTGCCAGCAGCCCCCGACAGGGGGCATACGAGCAGTACTTC	-	14	TRBV9	TRBD1	TRBJ2-7
CASSLAGSSYEQYF	TGTGCCAGCAGCTTGGCGGGGTCCAGCTACGAGCAGTACTTC	-	14	TRBV11-3	-	TRBJ2-7
CASSQGPRGTQYF	TGTGCCAGCTCCCAGGGGCCACGGGGTACGCAGTATTTT	-	13	TRBV19	-	TRBJ2-3
CASSLGRYEQYF	TGTGCCAGCAGCCTCGGCCGCTACGAGCAGTACTTC	-	12	TRBV5-6	-	TRBJ2-7
CASSESPGPHGYTF	TGTGCCAGCAGTGAATCCCCAGGACCCCATGGCTACACCTTC	-	14	TRBV6-1	-	TRBJ1-2
CASSVGDGRPPLHF	TGTGCCAGCAGCGTAGGGGACGGCCGGCCACCCCTCCACTTT	-	14	TRBV9	-	TRBJ1-6
CASSSPSEQYF	TGTGCCAGCAGCTCCCCGAGTGAGCAGTACTTC	-	11	TRBV7-2	-	TRBJ2-7
CASSSFRVFNTEAFF	TGTGCCAGCAGCAGTTTTCGGGTATTTAACACTGAAGCTTTCTTT	-	15	TRBV11-3	-	TRBJ1-1
CAISEEDPTDTQYF	TGTGCCATCAGTGAGGAAGATCCCACAGATACGCAGTATTTT	-	14	TRBV10-3	-	TRBJ2-3
CASSLWAPAEKLFF	TGTGCCAGCAGTCTCTGGGCCCCGGCGGAAAAACTGTTTTTT	-	14	TRBV28	-	TRBJ1-4
CASSLGSGALQEQFF	TGTGCCAGTAGTTTGGGGAGCGGGGCCTTACAAGAGCAGTTCTTC	-	15	TRBV19	TRBD2	TRBJ2-1
CASSLSGNTIYF	TGTGCCAGCAGCTTATCGGGAAACACCATATATTTT	-	12	TRBV11-3	-	TRBJ1-3
CASSLGVRGYGYTF	TGTGCCAGCAGTTTGGGTGTTCGGGGCTATGGCTACACCTTC	-	14	TRBV28	-	TRBJ1-2
CASSLVGRGEQYF	TGTGCCAGCAGCTTAGTCGGGCGGGGCGAGCAGTACTTC	-	13	TRBV11-2	-	TRBJ2-7
CASSESAWEFYGYTF	TGTGCCAGCAGTGAATCGGCTTGGGAGTTCTATGGCTACACCTTC	-	15	TRBV6-1	-	TRBJ1-2
CASSIGQGAIGYTF	TGTGCCAGTAGTATAGGCCAGGGTGCAATCGGCTACACCTTC	-	14	TRBV19	-	TRBJ1-2
CASSQAGLAGENEQFF	TGCGCCAGCAGCCAAGCGGGACTAGCGGGGGAGAATGAGCAGTTCTTC	-	16	TRBV4-3	TRBD2	TRBJ2-1
CASSVVGGELSGYTF	TGTGCCAGCAGCGTGGTTGGGGGAGAGTTAAGTGGCTACACCTTC	-	15	TRBV7-3	-	TRBJ1-2
CASSAYIDSGNTIYF	TGTGCCAGCAGCGCCTACATAGACTCTGGAAACACCATATATTTT	-	15	TRBV7-2	-	TRBJ1-3
CASSVESAYEQYF	TGTGCCAGCTCAGTCGAATCCGCCTACGAGCAGTACTTC	-	13	TRBV18	-	TRBJ2-7
CAISESRQGRSEKLFF	TGTGCCATCAGTGAGTCGAGGCAGGGGCGGAGTGAAAAACTGTTTTTT	-	16	TRBV10-3	-	TRBJ1-4
CACHPSPGQGNTEAFF	TGTGCCTGTCATCCCTCACCGGGACAGGGGAACACTGAAGCTTTCTTT	-	16	TRBV30	TRBD1	TRBJ1-1
CASSLGLAGAFLREQYF	TGTGCCAGCAGCCTGGGACTAGCGGGGGCCTTTCTTCGGGAGCAGTACTTC	-	17	TRBV7-2	TRBD2	TRBJ2-7
CASSPTPGVPGPLTGYEQYF	TGTGCCAGCAGCCCAACTCCTGGGGTACCGGGACCTCTAACGGGATACGAGCAGTACTTC	-	20	TRBV5-4	-	TRBJ2-7
CASSLGQGYGYTF	TGTGCCAGCAGCTTGGGACAGGGATATGGCTACACCTTC	-	13	TRBV7-2	TRBD1	TRBJ1-2
CASSRQGAQDYGYTF	TGTGCCAGCAGTAGACAGGGGGCGCAGGACTATGGCTACACCTTC	-	15	TRBV27	TRBD1	TRBJ1-2
CASVDRGKRQPQHF	TGTGCCAGCGTTGACAGGGGGAAACGGCAGCCCCAGCATTTT	few	14	TRBV19	TRBD1	TRBJ1-5
CASSLSGGYQETQYF	TGTGCCAGCAGCTTGAGCGGGGGGTACCAAGAGACCCAGTACTTC	once	15	TRBV5-8	TRBD2	TRBJ2-5